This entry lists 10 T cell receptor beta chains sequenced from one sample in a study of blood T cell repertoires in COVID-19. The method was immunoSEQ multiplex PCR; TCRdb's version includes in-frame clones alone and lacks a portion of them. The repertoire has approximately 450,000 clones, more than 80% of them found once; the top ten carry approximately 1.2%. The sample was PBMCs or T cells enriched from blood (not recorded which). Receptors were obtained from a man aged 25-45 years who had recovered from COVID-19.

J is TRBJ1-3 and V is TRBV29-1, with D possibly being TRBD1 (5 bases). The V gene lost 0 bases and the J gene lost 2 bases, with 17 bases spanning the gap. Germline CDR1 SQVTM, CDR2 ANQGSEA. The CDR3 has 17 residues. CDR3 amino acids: CSVEDQGGTGAGNTIYF. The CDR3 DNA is TGCAGCGTTGAAGACCAAGGCGGAACGGGGGCTGGAAACACCATATATTTT.

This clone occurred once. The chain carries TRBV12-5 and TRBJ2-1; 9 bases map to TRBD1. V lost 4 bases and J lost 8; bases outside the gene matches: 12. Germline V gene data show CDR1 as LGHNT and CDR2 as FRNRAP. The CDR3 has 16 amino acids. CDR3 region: CASGSRPGTGSDEQFF. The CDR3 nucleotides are TGTGCTAGTGGTTCCAGACCCGGGACAGGGAGCGATGAGCAGTTCTTC.

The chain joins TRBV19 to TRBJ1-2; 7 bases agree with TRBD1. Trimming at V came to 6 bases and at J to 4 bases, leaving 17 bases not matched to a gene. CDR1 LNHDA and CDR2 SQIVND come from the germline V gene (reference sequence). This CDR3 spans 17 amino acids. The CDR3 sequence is CASRQVFRDSTIYGYTF. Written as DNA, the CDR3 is TGTGCCAGTAGGCAAGTCTTCAGGGACAGCACTATCTATGGCTACACCTTC. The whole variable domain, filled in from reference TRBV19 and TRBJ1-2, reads DGGITQSPKYLFRKEGQNVTLSCEQNLNHDAMYWYRQDPGQGLRLIYYSQIVNDFQKGDIAEGYSVSREKKESFPLTVTSAQKNPTAFYLCASRQVFRDSTIYGYTFGSGTRLTVV.

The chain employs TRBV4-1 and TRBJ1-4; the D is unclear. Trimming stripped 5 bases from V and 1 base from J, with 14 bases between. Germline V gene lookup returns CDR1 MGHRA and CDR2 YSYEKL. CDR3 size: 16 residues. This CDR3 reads CASSNQPRVTNEKLFF. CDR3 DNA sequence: TGCGCCAGCAGCAATCAACCCCGGGTAACTAATGAAAAACTGTTTTTT.

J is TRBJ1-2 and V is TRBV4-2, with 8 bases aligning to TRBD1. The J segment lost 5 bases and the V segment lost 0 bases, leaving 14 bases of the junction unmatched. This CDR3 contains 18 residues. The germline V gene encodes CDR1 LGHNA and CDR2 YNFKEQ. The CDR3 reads CASSQDHTGGLNPYGYTF. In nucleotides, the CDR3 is TGTGCCAGCAGCCAAGATCATACAGGGGGTCTCAATCCATATGGCTACACCTTC.

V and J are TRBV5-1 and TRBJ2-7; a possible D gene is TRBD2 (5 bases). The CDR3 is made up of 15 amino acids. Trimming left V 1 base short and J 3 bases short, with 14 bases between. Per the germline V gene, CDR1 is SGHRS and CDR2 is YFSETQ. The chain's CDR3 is CASSLQGLSVYEQYF. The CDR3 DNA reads TGCGCCAGCAGCTTGCAAGGACTTTCGGTCTACGAGCAGTACTTC.

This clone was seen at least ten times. DNA for the CDR3: TGTGCCAGCAGTTCTTTGGCGGGAGTACAGGAGACCCAGTACTTC. Protein product: CASSSLAGVQETQYF. The genes are TRBV6-2 or TRBV6-3 and TRBJ2-5, with 7 bases matching TRBD2. This CDR3 is built from 15 residues. Looked up from germline, CDR1 is MNHEY and CDR2 is SVGEGT. The V segment lost 4 bases and the J segment 5 bases; nucleotides outside the gene matches: 10.

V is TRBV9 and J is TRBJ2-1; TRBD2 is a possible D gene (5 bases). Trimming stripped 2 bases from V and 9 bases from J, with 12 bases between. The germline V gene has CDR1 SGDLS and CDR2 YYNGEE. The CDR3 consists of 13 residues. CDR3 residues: CASSVLSVGEQFF. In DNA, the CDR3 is TGTGCCAGCAGCGTCCTTAGCGTCGGTGAGCAGTTCTTC.

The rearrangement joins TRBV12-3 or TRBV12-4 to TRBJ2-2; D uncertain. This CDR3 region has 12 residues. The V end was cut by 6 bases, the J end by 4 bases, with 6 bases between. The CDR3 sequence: CASSTSTGELFF. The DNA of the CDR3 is TGTGCCAGCAGCACGAGCACCGGGGAGCTGTTTTTT.

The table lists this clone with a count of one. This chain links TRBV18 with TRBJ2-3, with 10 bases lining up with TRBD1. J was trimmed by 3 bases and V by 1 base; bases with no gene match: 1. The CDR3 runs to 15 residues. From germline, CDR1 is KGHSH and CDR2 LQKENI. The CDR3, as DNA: TGTGCCAGCTCACCACGACAGGGGGCAACAGATACGCAGTATTTT. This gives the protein CASSPRQGATDTQYF. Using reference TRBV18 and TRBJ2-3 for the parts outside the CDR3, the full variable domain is NAGVMQNPRHLVRRRGQEARLRCSPMKGHSHVYWYRQLPEEGLKFMVYLQKENIIDESGMPKERFSAEFPKEGPSILRIQQVVRGDSAAYFCASSPRQGATDTQYFGPGTRLTVL.